This TCR beta chain was profiled in a study of memory CD4+ T cells and cytomegalovirus serostatus. This CDR3 is built from 14 residues. Trimming cost V 4 bases and J 5 bases; bases outside gene matches: 2. The germline gives CDR1 SGDLS, CDR2 YYNGEE. Authors' data handling: After removing out-of-frame reads, 2 million to 2.5 million distinct TCRbeta sequences remained. TCRdb's copy holds only in-frame clones and misses some; the assay was immunoSEQ multiplex PCR. The V and J calls and clone size are taken from that table; D and trimming were inferred from the DNA. The data hold around 49,000 clones, with about 73% observed a single time. Study results and caveats: Of under 200 reported CMV TCRbeta sequences, around 62 were found in memory CD4+ repertoires.

The sort gate was single viable CD3+CD4+CD8-CD45RO+ cells for memory CD4+ T cells. Donors' CMV status reflects serum IgG against pp150, pp28, p38, p52. About this clone: What it binds is unknown.

This clonotype was obtained from an adult in good health and CMV-seronegative. The chain uses TRBV9 and TRBJ1-4; 10 bases match TRBD1. Source material: memory CD4+ T cells from blood. The CDR3 DNA reads as TGTGCCAGCAGCCGACAGGGGGCGAATGAAAAACTGTTTTTT. Amino acid sequence: CASSRQGANEKLFF.